These 5 T cell receptor beta chains share one sample of origin, sequenced in a study of Graves' ophthalmopathy and Graves' hyperthyroidism. Amplification of the TCR beta CDR3 regions used RNA transcripts (as template). Amplification began with first-round RT-PCR using HTBI primers, then second-round multiplex PCR was performed. TCRdb used MiXCR to reprocess the multiplex PCR reads, holding one entry per CDR3 protein. The sample lists some 520,000 distinct CDR3 sequences; approximately 15% were seen once. The specimen was blood. These TCRs come from a woman under 40 with Graves' ophthalmopathy.

This clonotype has more than one count but fewer than ten. The gene calls are TRBV5-1 and TRBJ2-5; TRBD1 is a possible D gene (5 bases). Per the germline V gene, CDR1 is SGHRS and CDR2 is YFSETQ. Trimming left V 0 bases short and J 2 bases short, with 11 bases between. This CDR3 comprises 15 residues. As DNA, the CDR3 is TGCGCCAGCAGCTTGGCGGCAGGGATACAAGAGACCCAGTACTTC. This sequence encodes CASSLAAGIQETQYF.

This clonotype was counted many times. V usage is TRBV20-1 and J usage is TRBJ2-7; 8 nucleotides line up with TRBD1. CDR3 length: 14 residues. The V and J ends lost 5 bases and 5 bases, in that order; junction bases with no gene match: 11. CDR1 and CDR2 from the germline V gene are DFQATT and SNEGSKA (reference sequence). The CDR3 bases are TGCAGTGCTCCTCCCTCCAGGGGGCGGAACGAGCAGTACTTC. This encodes CSAPPSRGRNEQYF.

At least ten counts were recorded for this clonotype. The rearrangement uses TRBV5-1 and TRBJ2-7, with 7 bases that match TRBD1. From germline, CDR1 is SGHRS and CDR2 YFSETQ. This CDR3 has 14 residues. The V and J ends lost 4 bases and 2 bases, in that order; junction bases with no gene match: 6. CDR3 region: CASSRGQKPYEQYF. DNA for the CDR3: TGCGCCAGCAGCCGGGGACAGAAGCCCTACGAGCAGTACTTC.

The chain uses TRBV20-1 and TRBJ2-2, with 7 positions matching TRBD2. V trimming: 3 bases; J trimming: 2 bases; junction bases outside the gene matches: 12. Germline values: CDR1 DFQATT, CDR2 SNEGSKA (reference sequence). CDR3 length: 17 residues. The CDR3 coding sequence is TGCAGTGCTAGTCCCCTCGCGGAGCGGGGTAACACCGGGGAGCTGTTTTTT. Translating it yields CSASPLAERGNTGELFF.

The V gene is TRBV29-1, the J gene TRBJ2-7; D gene ambiguous. V was cut by 2 bases and J by 9 bases, with 8 bases left in between. The germline gives CDR1 SQVTM, CDR2 ANQGSEA. This CDR3 contains 10 residues. The DNA for the CDR3 is TGCAGCGTTGAACATAAGGGGCAGTACTTC. Translation gives CSVEHKGQYF.